A selection of T cell receptor beta chains follows, all from one sample in a study of OX40 agonist ivuxolimab in advanced cancers. The assay was immunoSEQ multiplex PCR, and TCRdb's table has in-frame clones only and misses some. The repertoire holds tens of thousands of clones, with approximately 89% as singletons. The specimen was CD4+ or CD8+ T cells sorted from blood, collected in a trial of the OX40 agonist ivuxolimab. All receptors derive from an adult with an advanced solid tumor such as melanoma, head and neck, liver or kidney cancer. CDR3s include the opening cysteine and the closing phenylalanine or tryptophan. A D gene is named only where the DNA matches it firmly. Size values are once, few and many counts, or a class for expanded clones, and some rows have none.

CDR3nt	CDR3aa	j_gene	v_gene	abundance	d_gene
TGTGCCAGTAGTCTTCGTGAGTTTCGAGATACGCAGTATTTT	CASSLREFRDTQYF	TRBJ2-3	TRBV19	few	.
TGTGCCAGCAGCTTAAACCTCTACGAGCAGTACTTC	CASSLNLYEQYF	TRBJ2-7	TRBV7-2	.	.
TGTGCCAGCAGCTTAGTCGGGACTAGCGGGGGGGATACGCAGTATTTT	CASSLVGTSGGDTQYF	TRBJ2-3	TRBV7-2	.	TRBD2
TGTGCCTGGAGCCACCGCGGGCGGGGGGGCACAGATACGCAGTATTTT	CAWSHRGRGGTDTQYF	TRBJ2-3	TRBV30	.	TRBD2
TGCGCCAGCAGCGAGGACAGTCTCTATGGCTACACCTTC	CASSEDSLYGYTF	TRBJ1-2	TRBV5-1	.	.
TGTGCCAGCAGTGCCACAGGGAATTCGGAAGCTTTCTTT	CASSATGNSEAFF	TRBJ1-1	TRBV6-6	.	.
TGTGCCAGCAGCTTAGATGCAGGCTACGAGCAGTACTTC	CASSLDAGYEQYF	TRBJ2-7	TRBV7-8	.	.
TGTGCCAGCAGTTACTCCGACAGGGCTAGTGGCTACACCTTC	CASSYSDRASGYTF	TRBJ1-2	TRBV6-6	.	TRBD1
TGTGCCAGCAGGACATCGGGACTTAGGACAGATACGCAGTATTTT	CASRTSGLRTDTQYF	TRBJ2-3	TRBV7-2	.	.
TGTGCCAGCAGGGTGACTAGTTCTGGGGAGCTGTTTTTT	CASRVTSSGELFF	TRBJ2-2	TRBV2	.	.
TGCGCCAGCAGCCGTACACAGAGTTCGAACACCGGGGAGCTGTTTTTT	CASSRTQSSNTGELFF	TRBJ2-2	TRBV5-1	.	.
TGTGCCAGCAGCCAAGTCATAGGGACCGCTCGGGGTGAGCAGTTCTTC	CASSQVIGTARGEQFF	TRBJ2-1	TRBV14	.	.
TGTGCCAGCAGTTCTCACAACAGCTATGGCTACACCTTC	CASSSHNSYGYTF	TRBJ1-2	TRBV6-1	.	.
TGTGCCAGCAGTGATACTCCCGGGACGAGGCCTTTCTTT	CASSDTPGTRPFF	TRBJ1-1	TRBV25-1	.	.
TGTGCCAGCAGCTTGTATAGTTCCTACGAGCAGTACTTC	CASSLYSSYEQYF	TRBJ2-7	TRBV5-3	.	.
TGTGCCAGCAGTTACCAGGGGGCTGGAACCTACGAGCAGTACTTC	CASSYQGAGTYEQYF	TRBJ2-7	TRBV6-5	few	TRBD1
TGTGCCATCAGTCGGACTAGCGGGGGCACAGATACGCAGTATTTT	CAISRTSGGTDTQYF	TRBJ2-3	TRBV10-3	.	TRBD2
TGTGCCAGCAGCGCAGGACAGGGCGCCTCCTACGAGCAGTACTTC	CASSAGQGASYEQYF	TRBJ2-7	TRBV11-2	few	TRBD1
TGTGCCAGCAGTGACGTGTTGCGGGGCGCACGGTTCTTC	CASSDVLRGARFF	TRBJ2-1	TRBV6-4	.	.
TGCGCCAGCAGACCGACAGGGGGCGCGGGCACAGATACGCAGTATTTT	CASRPTGGAGTDTQYF	TRBJ2-3	TRBV5-1	.	TRBD1
TGTGCCAGGCCTACTAGGCAGGGATACTATGGCTACACCTTC	CARPTRQGYYGYTF	TRBJ1-2	TRBV6-4	.	.
TGTGCCAGCAGTGTGAAGCCTGCGGGGCTTTCGAATGAGCAGTTCTTC	CASSVKPAGLSNEQFF	TRBJ2-1	TRBV2	.	.